Listed below are T cell receptor beta chains from one sample, sequenced in a study of cytomegalovirus exposure and HLA in healthy donors. This table comes from immunoSEQ multiplex PCR, and its TCRdb copy is limited to in-frame clones, with some not included. The data contain approximately 140,000 clones, over 75% of them seen just once; the ten biggest clones take up approximately 1.8%. Specimen: PBMCs. The receptors derive from a man aged 40-50 years in good health and CMV-seronegative. CDR3s include the opening cysteine and the closing phenylalanine or tryptophan. The D gene is left open where the match is weak. Clone size appears in some rows only: once, few, many, or a class for an expanded clone.

>TRBV7-6|.|TRBJ2-7|.
CASSPGVSNEQYF
TGTGCCAGCAGCCCGGGAGTATCCAACGAGCAGTACTTC
>TRBV7-2|.|TRBJ1-5|.
CASSLDLNQPQHF
TGTGCCAGCAGCTTAGACCTAAATCAGCCCCAGCATTTT
>TRBV9|TRBD2|TRBJ2-3|once
CASTTSGTSTDTQYF
TGTGCCAGCACCACGAGCGGGACTAGCACAGATACGCAGTATTTT
>TRBV7-9|.|TRBJ2-1|.
CASSERASYNEQFF
TGTGCCAGCAGCGAGCGGGCATCCTACAATGAGCAGTTCTTC
>TRBV27|TRBD2|TRBJ2-7|.
CASSIRTSGYSYEQYF
TGTGCCAGCAGTATCCGGACTAGCGGGTACTCCTACGAGCAGTACTTC
>TRBV7-6|.|TRBJ2-7|.
CASSLALGTIYEQYF
TGTGCCAGCAGCTTAGCGTTGGGGACAATCTACGAGCAGTACTTC
>TRBV28|.|TRBJ1-1|few
CASSFGGPMNTEAFF
TGTGCCAGCAGTTTCGGGGGGCCCATGAACACTGAAGCTTTCTTT
>TRBV4-1|TRBD2|TRBJ2-7|.
CASSQDDRGRTSGILYEQYF
TGCGCCAGCAGCCAAGATGACAGGGGCCGGACTAGCGGGATCCTCTACGAGCAGTACTTC
>TRBV11-2|.|TRBJ2-7|.
CASRRGPYEQYF
TGTGCCAGCAGGCGGGGACCCTACGAGCAGTACTTC
>TRBV6-4|.|TRBJ2-5|.
CASSEGRGQETQYF
TGTGCCAGCAGTGAGGGCAGAGGGCAAGAGACCCAGTACTTC
>TRBV2|TRBD1|TRBJ2-2|.
CASSVQGDGGELFF
TGTGCCAGCAGTGTACAGGGGGACGGCGGGGAGCTGTTTTTT
>TRBV27|TRBD1|TRBJ1-2|.
CASSSGTGGYTF
TGTGCCAGCAGTTCCGGGACAGGGGGCTACACCTTC
>TRBV11-2|TRBD1|TRBJ1-1|.
CASSLAGGLNTEAFF
TGTGCCAGCAGCTTAGCAGGGGGCCTGAACACTGAAGCTTTCTTT
>TRBV10-3|TRBD2|TRBJ2-5|few
CAISEPRTSGKETQYF
TGTGCCATCAGTGAGCCGCGGACTAGCGGGAAAGAGACCCAGTACTTC
>TRBV5-1|TRBD2|TRBJ2-5|.
CASSLGALTSVRIQETQYF
TGCGCCAGCAGCTTGGGGGCCCTTACTAGCGTACGTATCCAAGAGACCCAGTACTTC
>TRBV14|TRBD1|TRBJ1-1|.
CASSQYPGQDEAFF
TGTGCCAGCAGCCAATATCCGGGACAGGACGAAGCTTTCTTT
>TRBV19|.|TRBJ1-1|.
CASRPAYGGGRVWDTEAFF
TGTGCCAGTAGGCCGGCATATGGGGGGGGGCGGGTTTGGGACACTGAAGCTTTCTTT
>TRBV11-2|TRBD1|TRBJ2-1|.
CASSEEGPDRGLYEQFF
TGTGCCAGCAGCGAAGAGGGGCCGGACAGGGGGCTCTATGAGCAGTTCTTC
>TRBV28|TRBD1|TRBJ2-1|.
CASSFQGRDRGLNEQFF
TGTGCCAGCAGTTTCCAGGGCCGGGACAGGGGGCTGAATGAGCAGTTCTTC
>TRBV27|TRBD2|TRBJ2-3|.
CASSLLWTSGEVLDTQYF
TGTGCCAGCAGTTTACTATGGACTAGCGGGGAGGTGTTAGATACGCAGTATTTT
>TRBV7-9|TRBD2|TRBJ2-3|few
CASSSGTSGSGTDTQYF
TGTGCCAGCAGCTCCGGGACTAGCGGGAGTGGCACAGATACGCAGTATTTT
>TRBV5-4|TRBD1|TRBJ2-7|.
CASSLGGQGNKAYEQYF
TGTGCCAGCAGCTTGGGGGGACAGGGTAATAAGGCCTACGAGCAGTACTTC
>TRBV29-1|.|TRBJ2-3|.
CSVEFGAEDTQYF
TGCAGCGTTGAATTTGGCGCGGAAGATACGCAGTATTTT
>TRBV30|.|TRBJ1-5|.
CAWSVVGGGNQPQHF
TGTGCCTGGAGTGTGGTAGGGGGGGGCAATCAGCCCCAGCATTTT
>TRBV4-1|.|TRBJ2-1|once
CASSQVGQGIYEQFF
TGCGCCAGCAGCCAAGTCGGGCAGGGGATCTATGAGCAGTTCTTC